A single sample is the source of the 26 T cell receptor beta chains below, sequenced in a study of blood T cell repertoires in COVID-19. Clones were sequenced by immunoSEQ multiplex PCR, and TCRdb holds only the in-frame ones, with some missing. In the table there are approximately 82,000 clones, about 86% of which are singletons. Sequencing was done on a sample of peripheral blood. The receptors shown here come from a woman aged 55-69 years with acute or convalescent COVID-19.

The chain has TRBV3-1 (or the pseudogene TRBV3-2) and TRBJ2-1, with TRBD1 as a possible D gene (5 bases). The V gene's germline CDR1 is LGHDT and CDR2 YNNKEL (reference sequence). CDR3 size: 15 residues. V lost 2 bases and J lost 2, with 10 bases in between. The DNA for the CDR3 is TGTGCCAGCAGCCAAAATCAGGGAACCTACAATGAGCAGTTCTTC. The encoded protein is CASSQNQGTYNEQFF.

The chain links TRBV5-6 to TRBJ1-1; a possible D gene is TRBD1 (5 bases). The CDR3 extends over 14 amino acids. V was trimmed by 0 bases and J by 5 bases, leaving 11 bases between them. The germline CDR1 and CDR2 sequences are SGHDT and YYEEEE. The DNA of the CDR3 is TGTGCCAGCAGCTTGGTTGGGGCACGGACTGAAGCTTTCTTT. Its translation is CASSLVGARTEAFF.

Here the CDR3 DNA reads TGCGCCAGCAGCTTAGAGGGGGCAAGCAATCAGCCCCAGCATTTT. Translating gives CASSLEGASNQPQHF. This sequence joins TRBV5-1 and TRBJ1-5; 7 nucleotides line up with TRBD1. After removal of 2 bases from V and 1 base from J, the junction contained 3 bases not matched to a gene. The CDR3 sequence is 15 residues long. Germline-derived CDR1 and CDR2 are SGHRS and YFSETQ.

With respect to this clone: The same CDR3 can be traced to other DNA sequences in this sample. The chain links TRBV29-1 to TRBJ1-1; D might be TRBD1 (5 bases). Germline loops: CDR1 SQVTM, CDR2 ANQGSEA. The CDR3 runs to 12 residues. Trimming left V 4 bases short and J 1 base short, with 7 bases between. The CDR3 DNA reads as TGCAGCGTTGTAGGGGAGAACACTGAAGCTTTCTTT. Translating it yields CSVVGENTEAFF.

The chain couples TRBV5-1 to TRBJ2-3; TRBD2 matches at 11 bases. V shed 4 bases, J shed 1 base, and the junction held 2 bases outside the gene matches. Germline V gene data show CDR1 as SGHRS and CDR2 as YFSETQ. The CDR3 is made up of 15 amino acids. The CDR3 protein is CASSVGLAGTDTQYF. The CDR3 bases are TGCGCCAGCAGCGTGGGACTAGCGGGCACAGATACGCAGTATTTT. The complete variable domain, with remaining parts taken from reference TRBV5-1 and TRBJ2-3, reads KAGVTQTPRYLIKTRGQQVTLSCSPISGHRSVSWYQQTPGQGLQFLFEYFSETQRNKGNFPGRFSGRQFSNSRSEMNVSTLELGDSALYLCASSVGLAGTDTQYFGPGTRLTVL.

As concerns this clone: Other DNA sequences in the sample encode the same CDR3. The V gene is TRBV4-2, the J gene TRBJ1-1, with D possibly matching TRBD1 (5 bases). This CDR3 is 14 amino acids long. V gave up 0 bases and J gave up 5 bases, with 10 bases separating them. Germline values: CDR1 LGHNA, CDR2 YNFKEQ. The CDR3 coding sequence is TGTGCCAGCAGCCAAGAGCAGGGTCGAACTGAAGCTTTCTTT. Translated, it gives CASSQEQGRTEAFF.

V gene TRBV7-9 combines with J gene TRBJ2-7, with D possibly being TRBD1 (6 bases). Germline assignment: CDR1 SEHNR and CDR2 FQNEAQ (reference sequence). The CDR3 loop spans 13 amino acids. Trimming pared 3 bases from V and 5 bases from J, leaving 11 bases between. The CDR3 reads CASSFLTGHEQYF. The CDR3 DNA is TGTGCCAGCAGCTTTCTTACAGGGCACGAGCAGTACTTC.

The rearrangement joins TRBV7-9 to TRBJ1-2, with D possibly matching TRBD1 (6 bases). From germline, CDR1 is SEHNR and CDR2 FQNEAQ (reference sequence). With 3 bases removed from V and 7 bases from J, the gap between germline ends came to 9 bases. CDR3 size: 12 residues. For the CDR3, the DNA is TGTGCCAGCAGCTTCAACAGGGCTGGCTACACCTTC. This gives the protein CASSFNRAGYTF.

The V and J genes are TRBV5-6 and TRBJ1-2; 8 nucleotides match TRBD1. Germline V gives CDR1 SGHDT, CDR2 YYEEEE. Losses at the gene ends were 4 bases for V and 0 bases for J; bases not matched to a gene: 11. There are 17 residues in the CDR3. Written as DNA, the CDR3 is TGTGCCAGCAGCCCCGGTCCCAGGGGGCGAACTAACTATGGCTACACCTTC. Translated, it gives CASSPGPRGRTNYGYTF. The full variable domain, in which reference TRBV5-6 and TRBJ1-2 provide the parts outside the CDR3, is DAGVTQSPTHLIKTRGQQVTLRCSPKSGHDTVSWYQQALGQGPQFIFQYYEEEERQRGNFPDRFSGHQFPNYSSELNVNALLLGDSALYLCASSPGPRGRTNYGYTFGSGTRLTVV.

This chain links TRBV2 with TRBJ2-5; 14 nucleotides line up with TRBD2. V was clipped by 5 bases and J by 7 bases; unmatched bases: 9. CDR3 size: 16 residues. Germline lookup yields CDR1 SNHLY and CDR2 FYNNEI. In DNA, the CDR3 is TGTGCCAGCAGTCGGGAGCCTGGACTAGCGGGGGGGACCCAGTACTTC. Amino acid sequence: CASSREPGLAGGTQYF. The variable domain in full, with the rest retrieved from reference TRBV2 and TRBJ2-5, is EPEVTQTPSHQVTQMGQEVILRCVPISNHLYFYWYRQILGQKVEFLVSFYNNEISEKSEIFDDQFSVERPDGSNFTLKIRSTKLEDSAMYFCASSREPGLAGGTQYFGPGTRLLVL.

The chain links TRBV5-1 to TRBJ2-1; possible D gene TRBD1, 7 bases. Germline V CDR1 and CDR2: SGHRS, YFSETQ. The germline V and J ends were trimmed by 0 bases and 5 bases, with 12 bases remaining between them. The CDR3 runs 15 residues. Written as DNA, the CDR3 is TGCGCCAGCAGCTTGGCGGCAGGGGGGAACAATGAGCAGTTCTTC. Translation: CASSLAAGGNNEQFF.

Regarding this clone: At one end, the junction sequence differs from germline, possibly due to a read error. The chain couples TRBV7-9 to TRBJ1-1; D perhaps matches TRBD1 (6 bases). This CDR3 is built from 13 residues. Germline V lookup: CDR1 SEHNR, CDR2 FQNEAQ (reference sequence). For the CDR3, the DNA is TGTGCCAGCAGCTTCGATTCTGTACCAGGGGTACGCTTT. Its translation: CASSFDSVPGVRF.

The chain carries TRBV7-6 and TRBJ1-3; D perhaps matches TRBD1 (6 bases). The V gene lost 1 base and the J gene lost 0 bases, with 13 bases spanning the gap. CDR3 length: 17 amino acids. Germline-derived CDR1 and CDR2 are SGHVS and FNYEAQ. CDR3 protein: CASSLVGQISSGNTIYF. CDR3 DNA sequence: TGTGCCAGCAGCTTAGTAGGACAGATCTCCTCTGGAAACACCATATATTTT. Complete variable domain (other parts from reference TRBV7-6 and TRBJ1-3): GAGVSQSPRYKVTKRGQDVALRCDPISGHVSLYWYRQALGQGPEFLTYFNYEAQQDKSGLPNDRFSAERPEGSISTLTIQRTEQRDSAMYRCASSLVGQISSGNTIYFGEGSWLTVV.

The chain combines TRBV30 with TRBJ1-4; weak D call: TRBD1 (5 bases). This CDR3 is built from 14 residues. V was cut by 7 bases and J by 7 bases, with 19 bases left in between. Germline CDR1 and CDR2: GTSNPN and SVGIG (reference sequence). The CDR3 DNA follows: TGTGCCTCGCGACACCAGGGAAATCGTGAAAAACTGTTTTTT. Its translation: CASRHQGNREKLFF.

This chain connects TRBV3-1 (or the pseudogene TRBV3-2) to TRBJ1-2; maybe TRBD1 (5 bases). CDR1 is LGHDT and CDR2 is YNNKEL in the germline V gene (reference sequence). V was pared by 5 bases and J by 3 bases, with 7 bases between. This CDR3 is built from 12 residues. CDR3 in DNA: TGTGCCAGCAGCTTAGGGGACTATGGCTACACCTTC. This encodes CASSLGDYGYTF.

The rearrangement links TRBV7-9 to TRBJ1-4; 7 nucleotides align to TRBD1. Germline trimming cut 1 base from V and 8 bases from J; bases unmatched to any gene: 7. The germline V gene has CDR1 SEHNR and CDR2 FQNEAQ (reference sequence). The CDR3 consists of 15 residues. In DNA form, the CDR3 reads TGTGCCAGCAGCTTAGTACAGGGGATAGAGGAAAAACTGTTTTTT. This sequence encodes CASSLVQGIEEKLFF.

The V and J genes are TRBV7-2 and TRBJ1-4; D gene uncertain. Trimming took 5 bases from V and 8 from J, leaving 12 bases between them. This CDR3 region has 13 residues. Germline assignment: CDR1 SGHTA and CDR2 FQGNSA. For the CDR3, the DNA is TGTGCCAGCAGCCCAGCCCCAGGAGAAAAACTGTTTTTT. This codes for CASSPAPGEKLFF.

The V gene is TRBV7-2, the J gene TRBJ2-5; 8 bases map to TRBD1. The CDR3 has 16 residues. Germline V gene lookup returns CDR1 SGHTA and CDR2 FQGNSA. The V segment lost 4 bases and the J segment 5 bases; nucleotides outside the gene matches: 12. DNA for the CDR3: TGTGCCAGCAGCTCGAACAGGGGGGACCTACGGGAGACCCAGTACTTC. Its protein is CASSSNRGDLRETQYF.

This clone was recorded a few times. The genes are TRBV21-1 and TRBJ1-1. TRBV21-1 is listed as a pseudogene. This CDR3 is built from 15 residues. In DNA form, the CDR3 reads TGTGCCAGCACCCTCTCGTGGGGAGTGAACACTGAAGCTTTCTTT. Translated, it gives CASTLSWGVNTEAFF.

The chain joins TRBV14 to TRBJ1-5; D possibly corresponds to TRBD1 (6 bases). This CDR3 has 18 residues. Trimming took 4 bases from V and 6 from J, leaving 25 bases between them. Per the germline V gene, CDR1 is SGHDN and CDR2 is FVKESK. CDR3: CASSPRSWTVDGGQPQHF. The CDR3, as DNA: TGTGCCAGCAGCCCAAGATCGTGGACAGTCGATGGGGGTCAGCCCCAGCATTTT.

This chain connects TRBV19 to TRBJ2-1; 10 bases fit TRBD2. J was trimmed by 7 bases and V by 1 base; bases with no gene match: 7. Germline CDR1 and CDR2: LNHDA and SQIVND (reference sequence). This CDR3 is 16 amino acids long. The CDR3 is CASSIGEAGGRNEQFF. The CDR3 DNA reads TGTGCCAGTAGTATAGGGGAAGCGGGAGGGCGTAATGAGCAGTTCTTC.

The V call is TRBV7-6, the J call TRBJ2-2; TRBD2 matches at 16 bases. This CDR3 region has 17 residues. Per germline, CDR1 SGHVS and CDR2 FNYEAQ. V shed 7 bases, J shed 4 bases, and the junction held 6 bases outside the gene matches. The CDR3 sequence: CASIGTSGRAVTGELFF. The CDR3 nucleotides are TGTGCCAGCATCGGGACTAGCGGGAGGGCGGTCACCGGGGAGCTGTTTTTT.

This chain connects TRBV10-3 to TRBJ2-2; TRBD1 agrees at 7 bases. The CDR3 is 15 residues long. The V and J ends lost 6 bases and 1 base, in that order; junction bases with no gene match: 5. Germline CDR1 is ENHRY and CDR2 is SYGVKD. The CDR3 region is CAISLGTENTGELFF. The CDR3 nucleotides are TGTGCCATCAGCCTCGGGACAGAGAACACCGGGGAGCTGTTTTTT.

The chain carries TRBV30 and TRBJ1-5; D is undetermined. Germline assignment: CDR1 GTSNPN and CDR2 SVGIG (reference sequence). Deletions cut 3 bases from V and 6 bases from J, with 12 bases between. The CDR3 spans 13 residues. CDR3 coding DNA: TGTGCCTGGAGCGTCGGAGGGTCTCAGCCCCAGCATTTT. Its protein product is CAWSVGGSQPQHF.

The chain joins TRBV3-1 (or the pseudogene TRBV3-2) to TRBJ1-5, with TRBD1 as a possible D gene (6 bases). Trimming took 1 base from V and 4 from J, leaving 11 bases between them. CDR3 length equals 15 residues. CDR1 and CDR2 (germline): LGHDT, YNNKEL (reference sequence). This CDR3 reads CASSQGPTGNQPQHF. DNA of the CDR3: TGTGCCAGCAGCCAAGGGCCAACAGGGAATCAGCCCCAGCATTTT.

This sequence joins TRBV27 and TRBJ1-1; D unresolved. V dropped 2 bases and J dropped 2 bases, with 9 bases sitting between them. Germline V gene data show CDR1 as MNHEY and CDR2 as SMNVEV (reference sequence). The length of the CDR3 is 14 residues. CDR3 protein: CASSLAAQNTEAFF. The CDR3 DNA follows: TGTGCCAGCAGTTTAGCAGCGCAAAACACTGAAGCTTTCTTT.